This T cell receptor beta chain is drawn from a study of T cell repertoires in cytomegalovirus infection (dated by TCRdb to the late 2010s). General notes on the study: Donor HLA type was relevant to the analysis, because carriage of CMV infection together with the matching HLA type was indicated by public TCR beta signatures.

On this clonotype: Its antigen has not been determined. No much larger clone exists at a distance of one base, and base qualities are not known.

Here is what the overall study found, with its caveats: The ex vivo response was dominated by HLA-C-restricted CMV-specific TCR beta clonotypes, and the single most frequent clonotype in two of eight donors was supplied by these HLA-C-restricted clonotypes. Cumulative frequency of public TCR beta family members discriminated carriers of CMV infection plus the relevant HLA type in this cohort and an independent roughly 330-donor cohort.

Sequencing used an Illumina HiSeq 1500. TCRdb trimmed public reads at Q25 via fastp, called clones via MiXCR and kept in-frame beta chains. Each CDR3 protein gets just one entry, which takes the most common genes and DNA from the rows behind it. This sample has some 350,000 distinct CDR3 sequences in its table, and roughly 18% of those were observed once. The ten largest clones take up around 9.3% of the sample. The origin of this receptor is a human donor in good health (CMV status not recorded). Some clones in this sample may be carry-over from other donors' samples. The sequenced material came from PBMCs.

This receptor has the CDR3 CASSQTVLFSNQPQHF. The DNA is as follows: TGCGCCAGCAGCCAGACGGTCCTTTTTAGCAATCAGCCCCAGCATTTT. Rearrangement joined TRBV4-3 to TRBJ1-5, with the D gene call left open. From its cysteine to its phenylalanine, the CDR3 spans 16 amino acids. The retained sequence is limited to the CDR3, 48 bases, with the frame set at the first base. Per the germline V gene, LGHNA is the CDR1 and YSLEER is the CDR2. Relative to germline, V is 3 bases shorter and J is 0 bases shorter, with 12 bases between their ends.